A selection of T cell receptor beta chains follows, all from one sample in a study of response to subunit inactivated influenza vaccine. TCRdb itself ran the RT-PCR reads through MiXCR, one entry per CDR3 protein. Here the sample spans about 520,000 distinct CDR3 sequences, around 9.9% being singletons. This sample comprised PBMCs from blood, obtained 45 days after vaccination. These receptors all come from a man aged 45-60 years who received an inactivated influenza vaccine. Each CDR3 is given with its conserved first and last residue. A D gene is named only where the DNA matches it firmly. The size field is filled for only some rows; it gives once, few, many or a size class.

TGTGCCAGCAGTATCGGACGGACCTACGAGCAGTACTTC,CASSIGRTYEQYF,.,many,TRBV12-3/TRBV12-4,TRBJ2-7
TGCGCCAGCAGAAATCCCGGGACAGGGAACACTGAAGCTTTCTTT,CASRNPGTGNTEAFF,TRBD1,few,TRBV5-1,TRBJ1-1
TGTGCCAGCAGCCACAGGTCGGGGTACCAAGAGACCCAGTACTTC,CASSHRSGYQETQYF,.,many,TRBV2,TRBJ2-5
TGCAGCGTTTCGACTAGCGGCTCCTACAATGAGCAGTTCTTC,CSVSTSGSYNEQFF,TRBD2,many,TRBV29-1,TRBJ2-1
TGCGCCAGCAGCTTTCGAGCTAGCGGAGCCTACAATGAGCAGTTCTTC,CASSFRASGAYNEQFF,TRBD2,many,TRBV5-1,TRBJ2-1
TGTGCCAGCAGGGTGACAGGGGGCGCGAGTGGCTACACCTTC,CASRVTGGASGYTF,TRBD1,few,TRBV12-3/TRBV12-4,TRBJ1-2
TGCAGTGCTAGCCCCACATCTTACAATGAGCAGTTCTTC,CSASPTSYNEQFF,.,.,TRBV20-1,TRBJ2-1
TGTGCCATCAGTGAGGGACAGGTATTGGCGGCTTTCTTT,CAISEGQVLAAFF,TRBD1,few,TRBV10-3,TRBJ1-1
TGTGCCACCAGCTCCGGGCGGGGGGGCAAGAATGAGCAGTTCTTC,CATSSGRGGKNEQFF,TRBD2,few,TRBV15,TRBJ2-1
TGCAGTGCTAGAGTGGGAGAGGCGAACACCGGGGAGCTGTTTTTT,CSARVGEANTGELFF,.,few,TRBV20-1,TRBJ2-2
TGCGCCAGCAGCTTTACCGGGGGTGATGGAGATACGCAGTATTTT,CASSFTGGDGDTQYF,.,.,TRBV5-1,TRBJ2-3
TGCAGCGTCCTCGGACTAGCGGGGACCCCCTCCTACGAGCAGTACTTC,CSVLGLAGTPSYEQYF,TRBD2,few,TRBV29-1,TRBJ2-7
TGCAGTGCTAACAGGGGCAGGGGTGAAAAACTGTTTTTT,CSANRGRGEKLFF,TRBD1,.,TRBV20-1,TRBJ1-4
TGTGCCAGCAGCTCAGCCGGGACAACCTACGAGCAGTACTTC,CASSSAGTTYEQYF,.,many,TRBV6-1,TRBJ2-7
TGTGCCAGCAGTTACTCGAGAGCGGGGTATGAGCAGTTCTTC,CASSYSRAGYEQFF,TRBD2,.,TRBV6-5,TRBJ2-1
TGTGCCAGCAGCGACAAGTCTAGCAATCAGCCCCAGCATTTT,CASSDKSSNQPQHF,.,many,TRBV6-1,TRBJ1-5
TGTGCCAGCTCACCCCCTGGGAGGATTGAGCAGTTCTTC,CASSPPGRIEQFF,.,few,TRBV18,TRBJ2-1
TGTGCCAGCAGTTTGTCGCTAAATAGGCAAGAGACCCAGTACTTC,CASSLSLNRQETQYF,.,.,TRBV27,TRBJ2-5
TGTGCCACCAGCAACCGGACTAGCGGGAGATTAACAGATACGCAGTATTTT,CATSNRTSGRLTDTQYF,TRBD2,.,TRBV15,TRBJ2-3
TGTGCCAGCAGTGAAAAAGGGGAGTACAATCAGCCCCAGCATTTT,CASSEKGEYNQPQHF,.,few,TRBV6-1,TRBJ1-5
TGTGCCAGCAGTTTCTCTGTTACAGCTGGGGAGCTGTTTTTT,CASSFSVTAGELFF,.,many,TRBV12-3/TRBV12-4,TRBJ2-2
TGTGCCAGCAGTTTATTAGGGACAGCTGTGGCCTACGAGCAGTACTTC,CASSLLGTAVAYEQYF,TRBD1,many,TRBV28,TRBJ2-7
TGTGCCAGCAGCCGGGGGTTTTTGAACACTGAAGCTTTCTTT,CASSRGFLNTEAFF,.,many,TRBV6-1,TRBJ1-1
TGTGCCAGCAGTGAGGGGGGCTCGTACGAGCAGTACTTC,CASSEGGSYEQYF,.,many,TRBV6-1,TRBJ2-7
TGTGCCAGCAGCCCTAGGGGGCAGGGGGCCAATGAGCAGTTCTTC,CASSPRGQGANEQFF,TRBD1,few,TRBV7-9,TRBJ2-1
TGTGCCAGCAGTTTAGGCCCCGGGCGCGAGCAGTACTTC,CASSLGPGREQYF,.,.,TRBV12-3/TRBV12-4,TRBJ2-7
TGTGCCACCAGCAGAGATAGACTGAACTATGGCTACACCTTC,CATSRDRLNYGYTF,.,many,TRBV15,TRBJ1-2
TGTGCCAGCAGCTTAGAATTTAGTGAGCAGTACTTC,CASSLEFSEQYF,.,many,TRBV7-9,TRBJ2-7
TGTGCCTGGAGGCACACTGGGGGCAATCAGCCCCAGCATTTT,CAWRHTGGNQPQHF,.,.,TRBV30,TRBJ1-5
TGTGCCAGCACCCTCGGCGGATCCTACAATGAGCAGTTCTTC,CASTLGGSYNEQFF,.,many,TRBV5-4,TRBJ2-1
TGTGCCAGCAGCGCCACAGCCCATCACACAGATACGCAGTATTTT,CASSATAHHTDTQYF,.,.,TRBV11-2,TRBJ2-3
TGCAGTGCTAGGGACACTTCGAATGAGCAGTTCTTC,CSARDTSNEQFF,.,.,TRBV20-1,TRBJ2-1
TGTGCCAGCAGTCTGACTTTGAACACTGAAGCTTTCTTT,CASSLTLNTEAFF,.,many,TRBV12-3/TRBV12-4,TRBJ1-1
TGCAGTGCTAGTCGCCCTGGATGGGACTATGGCTACACCTTC,CSASRPGWDYGYTF,.,few,TRBV20-1,TRBJ1-2
TGTGCCAGCACCGGTGGCGGGGGAGGGGAAAATGAGCAGTTCTTC,CASTGGGGGENEQFF,TRBD2,many,TRBV7-2,TRBJ2-1
TGCAGCGTTGAACAGGGCAACACTGAAGCTTTCTTT,CSVEQGNTEAFF,.,few,TRBV29-1,TRBJ1-1
TGTGCCAGCAGTGCCGTCAGGGTGGATGAGACCCAGTACTTC,CASSAVRVDETQYF,.,few,TRBV12-3/TRBV12-4,TRBJ2-5